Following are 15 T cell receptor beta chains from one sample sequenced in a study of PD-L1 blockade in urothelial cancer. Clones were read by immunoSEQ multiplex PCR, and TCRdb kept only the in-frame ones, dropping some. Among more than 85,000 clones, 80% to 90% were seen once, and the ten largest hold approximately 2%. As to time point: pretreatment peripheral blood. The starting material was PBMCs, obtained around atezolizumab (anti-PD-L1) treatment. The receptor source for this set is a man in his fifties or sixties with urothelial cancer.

Written as DNA, the CDR3 is TGCGCCAGCACGACCGGGACTAGCGGTCACAATGAGCAGTTCTTC. This codes for CASTTGTSGHNEQFF. The rearrangement uses TRBV5-1 and TRBJ2-1; TRBD2 agrees at 11 bases. V lost 6 bases and J lost 5; bases outside the gene matches: 7. In germline, CDR1 is SGHRS, CDR2 YFSETQ. The CDR3 is 15 residues long.

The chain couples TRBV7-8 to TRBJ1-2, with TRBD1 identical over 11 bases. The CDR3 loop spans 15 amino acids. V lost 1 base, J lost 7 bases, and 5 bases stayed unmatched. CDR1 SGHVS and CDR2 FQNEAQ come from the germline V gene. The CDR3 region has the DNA TGTGCCAGCAGCTTAGTAACGGGACAGGGGGGTGGCTACACCTTC. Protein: CASSLVTGQGGGYTF.

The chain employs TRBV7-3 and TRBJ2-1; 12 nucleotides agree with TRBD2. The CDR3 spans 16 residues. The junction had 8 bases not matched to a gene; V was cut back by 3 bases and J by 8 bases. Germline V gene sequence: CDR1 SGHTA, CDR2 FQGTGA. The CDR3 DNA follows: TGTGCCAGCAGCTTGGGTGGGACTAGCGGGTCAGATGAGCAGTTCTTC. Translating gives CASSLGGTSGSDEQFF.

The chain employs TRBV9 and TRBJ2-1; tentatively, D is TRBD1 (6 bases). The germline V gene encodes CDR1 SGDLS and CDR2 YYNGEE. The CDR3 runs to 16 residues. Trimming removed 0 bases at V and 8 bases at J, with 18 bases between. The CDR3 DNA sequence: TGTGCCAGCAGCGTAGCTGGGGGCCACAGGGCCGATGAGCAGTTCTTC. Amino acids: CASSVAGGHRADEQFF.

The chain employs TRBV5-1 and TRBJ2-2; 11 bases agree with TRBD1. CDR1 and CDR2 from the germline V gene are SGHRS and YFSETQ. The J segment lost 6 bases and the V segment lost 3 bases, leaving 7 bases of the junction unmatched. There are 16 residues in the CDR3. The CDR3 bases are TGCGCCAGCAGCTCCACCGGGACAGGGGGTCCCGGGGAGCTGTTTTTT. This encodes CASSSTGTGGPGELFF.

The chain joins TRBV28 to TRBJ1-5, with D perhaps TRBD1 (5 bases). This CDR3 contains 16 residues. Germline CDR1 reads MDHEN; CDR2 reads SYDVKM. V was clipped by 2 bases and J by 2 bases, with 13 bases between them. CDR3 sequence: CASSLVARGGNQPQHF. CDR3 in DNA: TGTGCCAGCAGTTTAGTGGCCCGGGGGGGCAATCAGCCCCAGCATTTT. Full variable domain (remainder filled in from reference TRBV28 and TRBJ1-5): DVKVTQSSRYLVKRTGEKVFLECVQDMDHENMFWYRQDPGLGLRLIYFSYDVKMKEKGDIPEGYSVSREKKERFSLILESASTNQTSMYLCASSLVARGGNQPQHFGDGTRLSIL.

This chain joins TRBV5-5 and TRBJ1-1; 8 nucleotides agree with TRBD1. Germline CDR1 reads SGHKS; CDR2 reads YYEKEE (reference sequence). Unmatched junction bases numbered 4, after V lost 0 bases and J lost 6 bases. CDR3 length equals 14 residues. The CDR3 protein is CASSLEDRVAEAFF. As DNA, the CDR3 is TGTGCCAGCAGCTTGGAGGACAGGGTAGCTGAAGCTTTCTTT.

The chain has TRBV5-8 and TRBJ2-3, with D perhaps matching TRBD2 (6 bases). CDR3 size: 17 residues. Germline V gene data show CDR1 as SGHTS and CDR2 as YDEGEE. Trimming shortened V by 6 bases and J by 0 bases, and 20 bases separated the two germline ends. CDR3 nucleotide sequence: TGTGCCAGCACTCGGAGGCTAGCGACGGAGAGCACAGATACGCAGTATTTT. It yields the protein CASTRRLATESTDTQYF.

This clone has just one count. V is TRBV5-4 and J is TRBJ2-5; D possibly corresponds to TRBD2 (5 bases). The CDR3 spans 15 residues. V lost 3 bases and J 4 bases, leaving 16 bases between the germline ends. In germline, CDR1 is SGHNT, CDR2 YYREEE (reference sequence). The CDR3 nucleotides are TGTGCCAGCAGCTCCCAAGGAGCGGCGGTAGAGACCCAGTACTTC. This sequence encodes CASSSQGAAVETQYF.

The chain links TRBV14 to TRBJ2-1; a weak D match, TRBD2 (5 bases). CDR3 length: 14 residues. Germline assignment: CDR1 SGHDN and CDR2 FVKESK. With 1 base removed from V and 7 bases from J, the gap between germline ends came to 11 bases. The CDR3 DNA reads TGTGCCAGCAGCCAAGTAGGCCCGGGAAATGAGCAGTTCTTC. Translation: CASSQVGPGNEQFF.

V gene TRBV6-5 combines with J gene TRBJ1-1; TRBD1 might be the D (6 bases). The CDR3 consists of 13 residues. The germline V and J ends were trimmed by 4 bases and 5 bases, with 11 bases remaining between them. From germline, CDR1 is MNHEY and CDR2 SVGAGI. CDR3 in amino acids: CASSFGGPTEAFF. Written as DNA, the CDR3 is TGTGCCAGCAGTTTTGGGGGCCCAACTGAAGCTTTCTTT.

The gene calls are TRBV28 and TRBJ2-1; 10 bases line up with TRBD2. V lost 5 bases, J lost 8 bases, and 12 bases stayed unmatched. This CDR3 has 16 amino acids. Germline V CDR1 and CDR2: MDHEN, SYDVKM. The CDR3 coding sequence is TGTGCCAGCAGTGTCCCGGGACTAGCGATCAAAGATGAGCAGTTCTTC. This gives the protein CASSVPGLAIKDEQFF.

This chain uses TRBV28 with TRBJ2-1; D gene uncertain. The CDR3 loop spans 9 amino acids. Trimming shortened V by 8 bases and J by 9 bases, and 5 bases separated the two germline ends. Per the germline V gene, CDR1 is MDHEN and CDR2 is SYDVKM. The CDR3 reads CASGPEQFF. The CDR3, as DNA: TGTGCCAGCGGCCCTGAGCAGTTCTTC.

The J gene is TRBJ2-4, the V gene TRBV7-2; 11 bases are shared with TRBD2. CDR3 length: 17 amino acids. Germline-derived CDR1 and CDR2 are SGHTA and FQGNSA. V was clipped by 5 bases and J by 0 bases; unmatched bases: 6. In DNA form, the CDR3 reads TGTGCCAGCAGCCTTCTAGCGGGGGGACTAGCCAAAAACATTCAGTACTTC. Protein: CASSLLAGGLAKNIQYF.

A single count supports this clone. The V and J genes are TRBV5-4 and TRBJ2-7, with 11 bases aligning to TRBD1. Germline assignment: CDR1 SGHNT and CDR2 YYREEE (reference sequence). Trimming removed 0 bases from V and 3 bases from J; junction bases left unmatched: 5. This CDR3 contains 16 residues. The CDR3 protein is CASSLGAGQGVYEQYF. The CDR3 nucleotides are TGTGCCAGCAGCTTGGGAGCGGGACAGGGGGTCTACGAGCAGTACTTC.